Sequencing of this T cell receptor beta chain was carried out in a study of T-cell memory formation after mild COVID-19. The CDR3 is 14 amino acids. V was clipped by 6 bases and J by 5 bases; unmatched bases: 8. Germline V gives CDR1 LNHNV, CDR2 YYDKDF (reference sequence). TCRdb processed the 5' RACE reads anew with MiXCR; each CDR3 protein has one entry. The sample includes fewer than 60,000 distinct CDR3 sequences, around a quarter of them seen just once. Sequences were obtained from PBMCs or a T cell subset sorted from them (not recorded which). The receptor was isolated from a man younger than 35 who had mild COVID-19 (a few samples of this study predate the infection). Cell type and time point are not known. The J gene is TRBJ2-5, the V gene TRBV15, with 8 bases identical to TRBD1. CDR3: CATREGRGLETQYF. CDR3 DNA: TGTGCCACCAGAGAAGGCAGGGGGCTGGAGACCCAGTACTTC. Full variable domain (missing parts from reference TRBV15 and TRBJ2-5): DAMVIQNPRYQVTQFGKPVTLSCSQTLNHNVMYWYQQKSSQAPKLLFHYYDKDFNNEADTPDNFQSRRPNTSFCFLDIRSPGLGDTAMYLCATREGRGLETQYFGPGTRLLVL.